The 30 T cell receptor beta chains listed next were all sequenced from one sample in a study of T cell responses to AZD1222 COVID-19 vaccine. Assay used: immunoSEQ multiplex PCR; TCRdb lists only in-frame clones, some missing. The profile shows roughly 95,000 clones, around 87% of them singletons. The input for sequencing was peripheral blood, taken on day 0 of AZD1222 vaccination. These receptors all stem from an adult in good health.

V is TRBV4-1 and J is TRBJ1-2; unclear D gene. Germline assignment: CDR1 MGHRA and CDR2 YSYEKL. The CDR3 totals 16 residues. The V gene lost 1 base and the J gene lost 0 bases, with 12 bases spanning the gap. CDR3 loop: CASSQVSRTSNYGYTF. CDR3 DNA sequence: TGCGCCAGCAGCCAAGTGAGCCGGACGTCTAACTATGGCTACACCTTC.

This chain joins TRBV15 and TRBJ2-5; D may be TRBD1 or TRBD2 (6 bases each). V lost 2 bases, J lost 9 bases, and 22 bases lay in between. This CDR3 has 16 residues. CDR1 LNHNV and CDR2 YYDKDF come from the germline V gene (reference sequence). The CDR3 here is CATSRLSRGRDGAQYF. The CDR3, as DNA: TGTGCCACCAGCAGACTCTCCCGGGGGCGAGACGGGGCCCAGTACTTC.

The rearrangement links TRBV7-3 to TRBJ1-1; no firm D call. V dropped 4 bases and J dropped 3 bases, with 12 bases sitting between them. Germline lookup yields CDR1 SGHTA and CDR2 FQGTGA. The CDR3 is 14 residues long. Here the CDR3 reads CASSSEGGDTEAFF. For the CDR3, the DNA is TGTGCCAGCAGCTCGGAGGGTGGGGACACTGAAGCTTTCTTT.

V and J are TRBV5-4 and TRBJ1-1; D might be TRBD1 (6 bases). Between the trimmed V and J ends, which lost 3 bases and 3 bases, there was a span of 9 bases. CDR1 and CDR2 (germline): SGHNT, YYREEE (reference sequence). CDR3 length: 13 amino acids. CDR3 sequence: CASSSQGYTEAFF. As DNA, the CDR3 is TGTGCCAGCAGCTCCCAGGGGTACACTGAAGCTTTCTTT.

The rearrangement links TRBV3-1 (or the pseudogene TRBV3-2) to TRBJ1-1, with D perhaps TRBD1 (6 bases). V was clipped by 4 bases and J by 3 bases, with 12 bases between them. The CDR3 extends over 14 amino acids. CDR1 and CDR2 from the germline V gene are LGHDT and YNNKEL (reference sequence). As DNA, the CDR3 is TGTGCCAGCAGCCCAAAGACAGGAGACACTGAAGCTTTCTTT. It translates to CASSPKTGDTEAFF.

The chain links TRBV10-3 to TRBJ2-3; D not resolved. The CDR3 has 11 residues. Trimming took 5 bases from V and 5 from J, leaving 5 bases between them. The germline CDR1 and CDR2 sequences are ENHRY and SYGVKD. The CDR3 loop reads CAISPRDTQYF. CDR3 coding DNA: TGTGCCATCAGTCCAAGAGATACGCAGTATTTT.

This chain links TRBV5-4 with TRBJ2-1; D not resolved. There are 15 residues in the CDR3. The germline V gene encodes CDR1 SGHNT and CDR2 YYREEE (reference sequence). V was pared by 4 bases and J by 4 bases, with 15 bases between. CDR3 sequence (DNA): TGTGCCAGCAGCAAAACCACACCCAATTACAATGAGCAGTTCTTC. This sequence encodes CASSKTTPNYNEQFF.

The genes are TRBV3-1 (or the pseudogene TRBV3-2) and TRBJ1-4; maybe TRBD1 (5 bases). This CDR3 contains 15 residues. Germline lookup yields CDR1 LGHDT and CDR2 YNNKEL (reference sequence). V gave up 2 bases and J gave up 4 bases, with 11 bases separating them. The DNA for the CDR3 is TGTGCCAGCAGCCAACAGCAGGGTTATAATGAAAAACTGTTTTTT. Its translation: CASSQQQGYNEKLFF.

The rearrangement joins TRBV27 to TRBJ2-2, with TRBD2 identical over 8 bases. V trimming: 3 bases; J trimming: 0 bases; junction bases outside the gene matches: 3. Germline V gives CDR1 MNHEY, CDR2 SMNVEV (reference sequence). This CDR3 is built from 16 residues. The CDR3 loop reads CASSLMGLANTGELFF. The CDR3 DNA follows: TGTGCCAGCAGTTTGATGGGACTAGCGAACACCGGGGAGCTGTTTTTT.

The chain recombines TRBV6-4 with TRBJ2-2; tentative D call: TRBD2 (5 bases). CDR3 size: 14 residues. Germline CDR1 is MRHNA and CDR2 is SNTAGT. Trimming stripped 6 bases from V and 1 base from J, with 9 bases between. This CDR3 is CASSGEMNTGELFF. CDR3 nucleotide sequence: TGTGCCAGCAGCGGGGAGATGAACACCGGGGAGCTGTTTTTT.

This chain uses TRBV24-1 with TRBJ2-1; tentatively, D is TRBD1 or TRBD2 (5 bases each). Trimming pared 6 bases from V and 0 bases from J, leaving 17 bases between. This CDR3 is built from 17 residues. Germline V gives CDR1 KGHDR, CDR2 SFDVKD. The CDR3 here is CATSTTSPGSSYNEQFF. The CDR3 coding sequence is TGTGCCACCAGTACGACTTCGCCAGGGAGCTCCTACAATGAGCAGTTCTTC.

The V and J genes are TRBV30 and TRBJ1-6, with a possible D match to TRBD1 (6 bases). Germline values: CDR1 GTSNPN, CDR2 SVGIG (reference sequence). The CDR3 length is 14 residues. V was cut by 1 base and J by 10 bases, with 14 bases left in between. The CDR3 DNA reads as TGTGCCTGGAGTGATTCACAGGGAAGGTCACCCCTCCACTTT. Amino acid sequence: CAWSDSQGRSPLHF. The full variable domain, completed using reference TRBV30 and TRBJ1-6, is SQTIHQWPATLVQPVGSPLSLECTVEGTSNPNLYWYRQAAGRGLQLLFYSVGIGQISSEVPQNLSASRPQDRQFILSSKKLLLSDSGFYLCAWSDSQGRSPLHFGNGTRLTVT.

The chain links TRBV5-6 to TRBJ1-2; the D gene is possibly TRBD1 (5 bases). This CDR3 has 14 amino acids. CDR1 is SGHDT, CDR2 YYEEEE, per germline. The germline V and J ends were trimmed by 5 bases and 3 bases, with 14 bases remaining between them. For the CDR3, the DNA is TGTGCCAGCAGGGCACGGGGGAGGCACTATGGCTACACCTTC. Encoded protein: CASRARGRHYGYTF.

This chain links TRBV30 with TRBJ2-7, with 8 positions matching TRBD1. This CDR3 is 13 amino acids long. Unmatched junction bases numbered 0, after V lost 2 bases and J lost 0 bases. Germline-derived CDR1 and CDR2 are GTSNPN and SVGIG (reference sequence). The CDR3 DNA reads as TGTGCCTGGAGTACAGGGGGCTCCTACGAGCAGTACTTC. Protein sequence: CAWSTGGSYEQYF. The entire variable domain, with the rest obtained from reference TRBV30 and TRBJ2-7, is as follows: SQTIHQWPATLVQPVGSPLSLECTVEGTSNPNLYWYRQAAGRGLQLLFYSVGIGQISSEVPQNLSASRPQDRQFILSSKKLLLSDSGFYLCAWSTGGSYEQYFGPGTRLTVT.

This clone showed up just a few times. The V and J genes are TRBV5-6 and TRBJ2-3; the match to TRBD2 covers 9 bases. The germline CDR1 and CDR2 sequences are SGHDT and YYEEEE. The length of the CDR3 is 15 residues. Unmatched junction bases numbered 8, after V lost 4 bases and J lost 5 bases. The CDR3 is CASSLLAGPEDTQYF. CDR3 sequence (DNA): TGTGCCAGCAGCCTGCTAGCGGGACCTGAAGATACGCAGTATTTT.

The chain is built from TRBV27 and TRBJ2-7; 10 positions agree with TRBD2. The germline V gene encodes CDR1 MNHEY and CDR2 SMNVEV (reference sequence). The CDR3 contains 14 residues. The trim removed 5 bases at V and 2 bases at J, leaving 3 bases unmatched. CDR3 coding DNA: TGTGCCAGCAGTCAGCGGGAGGGGACCTACGAGCAGTACTTC. Its protein product is CASSQREGTYEQYF.

This chain uses TRBV25-1 with TRBJ1-1, with 8 bases that match TRBD1. V shed 5 bases, J shed 1 base, and the junction held 9 bases outside the gene matches. Looked up from germline, CDR1 is MGHDK and CDR2 is SYGVNS. The CDR3 totals 16 residues. The CDR3 sequence: CASSPPQGARNTEAFF. The CDR3 coding sequence is TGTGCCAGCAGTCCTCCCCAGGGGGCGAGGAACACTGAAGCTTTCTTT.

This clone was found once. The V and J genes are TRBV14 and TRBJ1-6; D unclear. There are 13 residues in the CDR3. V was clipped by 6 bases and J by 7 bases, with 10 bases between them. CDR1 SGHDN and CDR2 FVKESK come from the germline V gene. CDR3 sequence reads: CASSPGLNSPLHF. The DNA of the CDR3 is TGTGCCAGCAGTCCGGGGTTGAATTCACCCCTCCACTTT.

V usage is TRBV7-9 and J usage is TRBJ1-2; D unclear. In germline, CDR1 is SEHNR, CDR2 FQNEAQ (reference sequence). V lost 6 bases and J 4 bases, leaving 18 bases between the germline ends. The CDR3 is 15 residues long. The CDR3 reads CASSPDPLSSYGYTF. The CDR3, as DNA: TGTGCCAGCAGTCCCGACCCTCTGAGTAGCTATGGCTACACCTTC.

The gene calls are TRBV2 and TRBJ1-4; TRBD1 might be the D (6 bases). Germline loops: CDR1 SNHLY, CDR2 FYNNEI. The CDR3 contains 15 residues. Trimming removed 5 bases from V and 3 bases from J, with 13 bases in between. CDR3 region: CASSNFQGSNEKLFF. The CDR3 region has the DNA TGTGCCAGCAGTAACTTCCAGGGGTCTAATGAAAAACTGTTTTTT. Using reference TRBV2 and TRBJ1-4 for the parts outside the CDR3, the full variable domain is EPEVTQTPSHQVTQMGQEVILRCVPISNHLYFYWYRQILGQKVEFLVSFYNNEISEKSEIFDDQFSVERPDGSNFTLKIRSTKLEDSAMYFCASSNFQGSNEKLFFGSGTQLSVL.

This clone has a single count. The chain uses TRBV7-8 and TRBJ2-7; D is possibly TRBD2 (6 bases). CDR1 is SGHVS and CDR2 is FQNEAQ in the germline V gene. The V gene lost 4 bases and the J gene lost 1 base, with 14 bases spanning the gap. CDR3 size: 15 residues. This chain's CDR3 is CASSYNSGGSYEQYF. CDR3 coding DNA: TGTGCCAGCAGCTACAATTCCGGGGGATCCTACGAGCAGTACTTC. Supplemented by reference TRBV7-8 and TRBJ2-7, the full variable domain reads GAGVSQSPRYKVAKRGQDVALRCDPISGHVSLFWYQQALGQGPEFLTYFQNEAQLDKSGLPSDRFFAERPEGSVSTLKIQRTQQEDSAVYLCASSYNSGGSYEQYFGPGTRLTVT.

The rearrangement links TRBV4-1 to TRBJ1-2; D perhaps matches TRBD1 (5 bases). Germline lookup yields CDR1 MGHRA and CDR2 YSYEKL. This CDR3 region has 13 residues. V was clipped by 4 bases and J by 3 bases, with 9 bases between them. This chain's CDR3 is CASSPGGYYGYTF. The CDR3 nucleotides are TGCGCCAGCAGCCCTGGGGGGTACTATGGCTACACCTTC.

This clone was detected a few times. This chain connects TRBV27 to TRBJ2-7; D possibly uses TRBD1 or TRBD2 (5 bases each). The CDR3 sequence is 13 residues long. Trimming left V 6 bases short and J 1 base short, with 10 bases between. Germline V gene lookup returns CDR1 MNHEY and CDR2 SMNVEV (reference sequence). CDR3 sequence reads: CASSQRGSYEQYF. DNA for the CDR3: TGTGCCAGCAGCCAGAGGGGATCCTACGAGCAGTACTTC.

The rearrangement joins TRBV10-3 to TRBJ2-3, with 7 bases lining up with TRBD2. Germline V CDR1 and CDR2: ENHRY, SYGVKD. After removal of 3 bases from V and 3 bases from J, the junction contained 6 bases not matched to a gene. The CDR3 consists of 15 residues. The CDR3 sequence: CAISDVSGGTDTQYF. CDR3 sequence (DNA): TGTGCCATCAGTGACGTCTCGGGGGGTACAGATACGCAGTATTTT.

This clone was counted a single time. V is TRBV20-1 and J is TRBJ2-5; no clear D. CDR1 is DFQATT, CDR2 SNEGSKA, per germline (reference sequence). The CDR3 is made up of 11 amino acids. CDR3 residues: CGTRNGETQYF. The CDR3 region has the DNA TGCGGTACTCGAAACGGAGAGACCCAGTACTTC.

The chain combines TRBV9 with TRBJ2-3, with D perhaps matching TRBD1 (6 bases). CDR1 is SGDLS, CDR2 YYNGEE, per germline. The germline V and J ends were trimmed by 0 bases and 2 bases, with 13 bases remaining between them. The CDR3 totals 16 residues. The CDR3 reads CASSVAGQEPTDTQYF. The DNA of the CDR3 is TGTGCCAGCAGCGTAGCGGGACAAGAACCCACAGATACGCAGTATTTT.

The J gene is TRBJ1-4, the V gene TRBV19; TRBD1 agrees at 8 bases. Germline assignment: CDR1 LNHDA and CDR2 SQIVND (reference sequence). V dropped 8 bases and J dropped 4; count of bases not matched to a gene: 6. CDR3 length: 14 residues. The chain's CDR3 is CASATQGVNEKLFF. The CDR3 DNA reads TGTGCCAGTGCGACACAGGGGGTTAATGAAAAACTGTTTTTT.

The V gene is TRBV11-3, the J gene TRBJ2-1; no clear D. CDR1 and CDR2 from the germline V gene are SGHNT and YENEEA. Trimming took 3 bases from V and 2 from J, leaving 11 bases between them. The CDR3 has 15 residues. The CDR3 loop is CASSLSWATYNEQFF. CDR3 sequence (DNA): TGTGCCAGCAGCTTGTCCTGGGCGACCTACAATGAGCAGTTCTTC.

The V and J genes are TRBV5-1 and TRBJ1-2, with 10 bases matching TRBD1. The V gene's germline CDR1 is SGHRS and CDR2 YFSETQ. The CDR3 spans 16 residues. V lost 4 bases to trimming and J lost 2 bases; unmatched junction nucleotides: 8. The CDR3 DNA sequence: TGCGCCAGCAGCCCACTTTCGGACAGGGGGAACTATGGCTACACCTTC. Translated, it gives CASSPLSDRGNYGYTF.

This clone came up a few times. V gene TRBV7-9 combines with J gene TRBJ1-5; D might be TRBD1 (5 bases). The CDR3 contains 14 residues. Germline V CDR1 and CDR2: SEHNR, FQNEAQ (reference sequence). V was cut by 1 base and J by 1 base, with 5 bases left in between. CDR3: CASSLEGSNQPQHF. The CDR3 nucleotides are TGTGCCAGCAGCTTAGAGGGGAGCAATCAGCCCCAGCATTTT.